This is a list of T cell receptor beta chains from one sample in a study of T-cell reconstitution after alpha-beta-depleted transplantation in children. TCRdb passed the PCR reads through MiXCR, listing each CDR3 protein once. The table lists some 300,000 distinct CDR3 sequences, roughly 7.8% of them singletons. Sequencing was performed on peripheral blood, taken 360 days after TCRalphabeta/CD19-depleted stem cell transplant. The source is a female patient between 2 and 15 years old who had a stem cell transplant for Fanconi anemia, so the T cells may come from the graft donor. Each CDR3 is given with its conserved first and last residue. A D gene is named only where the DNA matches it firmly. Not all rows give a size; the values are once, few, many and, for expanded clones, a class.

J | D | V | size | CDR3 | DNA
TRBJ2-3 | NA | TRBV24-1 | many | CATSDLTAGNTDTQYF | TGTGCCACCAGTGATTTAACCGCGGGGAACACAGATACGCAGTATTTT
TRBJ2-1 | TRBD2 | TRBV5-1 | many | CASSGPGLAASYNEQFF | TGCGCCAGCAGCGGACCGGGACTAGCGGCCTCCTACAATGAGCAGTTCTTC
TRBJ2-7 | TRBD2 | TRBV5-1 | many | CASSSIAGSSYEQYF | TGCGCCAGCAGTTCAATAGCGGGTAGCTCCTACGAGCAGTACTTC
TRBJ1-1 | NA | TRBV12-3/TRBV12-4 | many | CASTVIGAEAFF | TGTGCCAGCACCGTTATTGGTGCTGAAGCTTTCTTT
TRBJ2-3 | NA | TRBV20-1 | many | CSAHPGLLSTDTQYF | TGCAGTGCTCACCCGGGACTCCTTAGCACAGATACGCAGTATTTT
TRBJ2-5 | NA | TRBV5-1 | many | CASSLSPGNTQYF | TGCGCCAGCAGCTTGTCACCAGGGAACACCCAGTACTTC
TRBJ1-2 | NA | TRBV30 | few | CAWSVDRGYGYTF | TGTGCCTGGAGTGTGGACAGAGGTTATGGCTACACCTTC
TRBJ2-7 | TRBD1 | TRBV5-1 | few | CASSGHRGSGGISYEQYF | TGCGCCAGCAGCGGCCACAGGGGTTCGGGTGGAATCTCCTACGAGCAGTACTTC
TRBJ1-2 | NA | TRBV28 | NA | CASSRPPQGSYGYTF | TGTGCCAGCAGCCGTCCCCCCCAGGGTTCCTATGGCTACACCTTC
TRBJ2-5 | NA | TRBV7-9 | many | CASSLGSSQYF | TGTGCCAGCAGTCTTGGGTCAAGCCAGTACTTC
TRBJ1-2 | TRBD1 | TRBV12-3/TRBV12-4 | many | CASRADRADGYTF | TGTGCCAGCAGAGCGGACAGGGCGGATGGCTACACCTTC
TRBJ2-3 | NA | TRBV27 | many | CASSLGAGTDTQYF | TGTGCCAGCAGCTTAGGGGCCGGGACAGATACGCAGTATTTT
TRBJ2-2 | NA | TRBV12-3/TRBV12-4 | NA | CTISLPGGMGGVTGELFF | TGTACCATCAGTCTCCCTGGTGGCATGGGGGGAGTCACCGGGGAGCTGTTTTTT
TRBJ1-1 | NA | TRBV28 | many | CASSYGPATEAFF | TGTGCCAGCAGCTACGGACCGGCAACTGAAGCTTTCTTT
TRBJ1-2 | NA | TRBV29-1 | many | CSVEDQRTLFYGYTF | TGCAGCGTTGAAGATCAAAGGACATTATTCTATGGCTACACCTTC
TRBJ2-1 | NA | TRBV9 | many | CASSVGSRGSGSEQFF | TGTGCCAGCAGCGTAGGGAGCAGGGGGTCCGGGAGTGAGCAGTTCTTC
TRBJ2-5 | NA | TRBV10-3 | many | CATTSQGGVETQYF | TGTGCCACCACGTCCCAGGGAGGCGTTGAGACCCAGTACTTC
TRBJ2-5 | NA | TRBV5-1 | many | CASSRTSETQYF | TGCGCCAGCAGTAGGACTTCGGAGACCCAGTACTTC